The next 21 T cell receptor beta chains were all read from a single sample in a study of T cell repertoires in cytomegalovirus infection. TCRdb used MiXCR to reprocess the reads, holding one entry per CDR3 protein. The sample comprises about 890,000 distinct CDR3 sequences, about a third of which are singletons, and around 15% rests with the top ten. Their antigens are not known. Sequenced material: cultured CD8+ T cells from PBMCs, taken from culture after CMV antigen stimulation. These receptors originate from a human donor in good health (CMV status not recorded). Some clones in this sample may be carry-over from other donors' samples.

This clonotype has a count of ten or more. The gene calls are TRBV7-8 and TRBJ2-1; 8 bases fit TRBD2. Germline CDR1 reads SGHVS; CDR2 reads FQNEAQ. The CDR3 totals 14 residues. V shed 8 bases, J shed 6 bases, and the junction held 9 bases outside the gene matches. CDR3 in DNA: TGTGCCAGCTTATCGGGGGGGTGGGGCAATGAGCAGTTCTTC. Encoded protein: CASLSGGWGNEQFF.

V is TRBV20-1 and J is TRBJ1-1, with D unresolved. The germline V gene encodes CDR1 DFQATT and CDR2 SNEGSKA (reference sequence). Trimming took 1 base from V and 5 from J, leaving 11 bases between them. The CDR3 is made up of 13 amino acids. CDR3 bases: TGCAGTGCTAGAGCCACTCGGATTACTGAAGCTTTCTTT. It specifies CSARATRITEAFF.

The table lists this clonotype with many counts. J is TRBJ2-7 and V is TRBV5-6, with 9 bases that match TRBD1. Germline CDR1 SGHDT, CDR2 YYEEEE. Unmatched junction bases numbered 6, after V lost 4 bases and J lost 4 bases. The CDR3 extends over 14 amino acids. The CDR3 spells CASSHMGTGYEQYV. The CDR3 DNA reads TGTGCCAGCAGCCATATGGGGACAGGGTACGAGCAGTACGTC.

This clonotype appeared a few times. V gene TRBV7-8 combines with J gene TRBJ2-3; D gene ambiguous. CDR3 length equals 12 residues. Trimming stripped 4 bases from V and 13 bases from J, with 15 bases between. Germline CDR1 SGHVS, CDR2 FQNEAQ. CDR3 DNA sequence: TGTGCCAGCAGCTACGACCGCCGCGAGGAGTATTTT. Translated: CASSYDRREEYF. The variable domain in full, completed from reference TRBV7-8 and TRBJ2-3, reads GAGVSQSPRYKVAKRGQDVALRCDPISGHVSLFWYQQALGQGPEFLTYFQNEAQLDKSGLPSDRFFAERPEGSVSTLKIQRTQQEDSAVYLCASSYDRREEYFGPGTRLTVL.

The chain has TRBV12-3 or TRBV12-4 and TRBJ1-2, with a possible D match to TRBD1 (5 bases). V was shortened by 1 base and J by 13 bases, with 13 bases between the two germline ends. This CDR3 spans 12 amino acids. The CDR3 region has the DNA TGTGCCAGCAGTTTAGTCCGGGACGGTATCACCTTC. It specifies CASSLVRDGITF.

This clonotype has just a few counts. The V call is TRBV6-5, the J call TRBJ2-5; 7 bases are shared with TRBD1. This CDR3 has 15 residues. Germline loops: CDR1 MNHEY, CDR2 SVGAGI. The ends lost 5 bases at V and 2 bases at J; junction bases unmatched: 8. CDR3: CASSPQTGWQETQYF. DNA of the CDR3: TGTGCCAGCAGTCCTCAGACAGGGTGGCAAGAGACCCAGTACTTC.

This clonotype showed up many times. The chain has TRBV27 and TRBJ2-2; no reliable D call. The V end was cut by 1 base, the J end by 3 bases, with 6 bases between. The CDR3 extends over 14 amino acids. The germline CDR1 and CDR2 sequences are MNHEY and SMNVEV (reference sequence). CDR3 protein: CASSLWQDTGELFF. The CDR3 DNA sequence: TGTGCCAGCAGTTTATGGCAGGACACCGGGGAGCTGTTTTTT.

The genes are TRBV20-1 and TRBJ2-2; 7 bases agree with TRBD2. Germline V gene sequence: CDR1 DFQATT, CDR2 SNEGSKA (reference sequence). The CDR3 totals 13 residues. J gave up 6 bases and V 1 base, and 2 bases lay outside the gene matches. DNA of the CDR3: TGCAGTGCTAGAGGACTAGCACCCGGGGAGCTGTTTTTT. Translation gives CSARGLAPGELFF.

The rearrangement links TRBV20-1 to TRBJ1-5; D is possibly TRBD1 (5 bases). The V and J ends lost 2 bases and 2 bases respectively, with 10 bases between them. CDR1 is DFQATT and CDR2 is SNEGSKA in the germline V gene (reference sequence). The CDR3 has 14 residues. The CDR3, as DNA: TGCAGTGCTAGATACCCGGGGGGCAATCAGCCCCAGCATTTT. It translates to CSARYPGGNQPQHF.

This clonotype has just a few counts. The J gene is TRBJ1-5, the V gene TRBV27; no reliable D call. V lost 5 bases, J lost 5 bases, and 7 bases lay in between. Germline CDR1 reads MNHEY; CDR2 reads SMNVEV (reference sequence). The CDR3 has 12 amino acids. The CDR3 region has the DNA TGTGCCAGCAGTAAGATCGATCAGCCCCAGCATTTT. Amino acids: CASSKIDQPQHF.

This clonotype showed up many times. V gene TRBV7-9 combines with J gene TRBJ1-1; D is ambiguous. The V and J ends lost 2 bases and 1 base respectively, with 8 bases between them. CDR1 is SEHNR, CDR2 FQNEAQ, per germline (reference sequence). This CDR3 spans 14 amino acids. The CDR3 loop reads CASSLRSKNTEAFF. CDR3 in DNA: TGTGCCAGCAGCTTACGATCCAAGAACACTGAAGCTTTCTTT.

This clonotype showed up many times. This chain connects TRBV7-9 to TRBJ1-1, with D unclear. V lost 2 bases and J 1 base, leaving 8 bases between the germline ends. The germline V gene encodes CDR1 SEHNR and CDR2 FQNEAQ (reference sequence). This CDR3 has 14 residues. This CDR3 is CASSLRAENTEAFF. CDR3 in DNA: TGTGCCAGCAGCTTAAGGGCGGAGAACACTGAAGCTTTCTTT.

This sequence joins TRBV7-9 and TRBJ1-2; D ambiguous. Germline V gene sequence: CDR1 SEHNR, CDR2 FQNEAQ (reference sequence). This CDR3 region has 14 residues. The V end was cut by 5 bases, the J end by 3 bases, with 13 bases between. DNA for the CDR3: TGTGCCAGCAGCAAATCGGAGAGGTACTATGGCTACACCTTC. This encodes CASSKSERYYGYTF.

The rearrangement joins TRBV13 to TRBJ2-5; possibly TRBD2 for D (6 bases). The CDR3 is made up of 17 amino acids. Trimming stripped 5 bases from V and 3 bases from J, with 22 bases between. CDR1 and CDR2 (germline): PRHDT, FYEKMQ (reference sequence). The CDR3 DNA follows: TGTGCCAGCAGCCCCCCATTAGGGACTCCTGAAGAAGAGACCCAGTACTTC. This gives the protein CASSPPLGTPEEETQYF.

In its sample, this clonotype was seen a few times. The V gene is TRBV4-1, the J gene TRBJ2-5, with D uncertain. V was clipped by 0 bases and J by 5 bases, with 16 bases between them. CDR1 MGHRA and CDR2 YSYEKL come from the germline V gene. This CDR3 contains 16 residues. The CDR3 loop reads CASSQDVGNPGETQYF. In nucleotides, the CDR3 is TGCGCCAGCAGCCAAGATGTTGGCAACCCCGGGGAGACCCAGTACTTC.

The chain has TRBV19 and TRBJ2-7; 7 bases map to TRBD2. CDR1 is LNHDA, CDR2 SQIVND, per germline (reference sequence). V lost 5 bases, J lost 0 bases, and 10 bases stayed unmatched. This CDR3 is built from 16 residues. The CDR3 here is CASSRAGLADSYEQYF. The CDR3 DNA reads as TGTGCCAGTAGTCGGGCGGGGCTAGCGGACTCCTACGAGCAGTACTTC.

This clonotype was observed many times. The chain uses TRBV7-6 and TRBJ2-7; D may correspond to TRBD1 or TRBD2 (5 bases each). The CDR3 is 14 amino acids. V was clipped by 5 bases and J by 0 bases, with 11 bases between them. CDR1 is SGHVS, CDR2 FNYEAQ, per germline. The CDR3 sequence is CASSPGTDSYEQYF. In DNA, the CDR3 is TGTGCCAGCAGCCCCGGGACCGACTCCTACGAGCAGTACTTC.

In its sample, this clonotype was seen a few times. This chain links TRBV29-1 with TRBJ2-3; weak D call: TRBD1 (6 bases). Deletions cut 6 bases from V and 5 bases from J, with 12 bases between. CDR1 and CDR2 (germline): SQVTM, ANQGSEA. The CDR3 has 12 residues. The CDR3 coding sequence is TGCAGCGTCCCAGGGGCTGGAGATACGCAGTATTTT. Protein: CSVPGAGDTQYF.

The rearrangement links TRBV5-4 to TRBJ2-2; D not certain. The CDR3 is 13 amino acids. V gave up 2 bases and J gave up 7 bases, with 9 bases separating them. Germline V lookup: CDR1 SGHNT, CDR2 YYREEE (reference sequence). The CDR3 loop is CASSFGVGGELFF. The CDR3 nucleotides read TGTGCCAGCAGCTTTGGGGTGGGCGGGGAGCTGTTTTTT.

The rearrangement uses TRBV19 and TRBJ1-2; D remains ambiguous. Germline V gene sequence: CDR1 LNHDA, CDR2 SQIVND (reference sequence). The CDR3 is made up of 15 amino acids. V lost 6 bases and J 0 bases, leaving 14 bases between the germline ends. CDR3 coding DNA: TGTGCCAGTAGGGGTTTGGACGGAGCTAACTATGGCTACACCTTC. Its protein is CASRGLDGANYGYTF. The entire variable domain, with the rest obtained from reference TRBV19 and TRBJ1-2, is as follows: DGGITQSPKYLFRKEGQNVTLSCEQNLNHDAMYWYRQDPGQGLRLIYYSQIVNDFQKGDIAEGYSVSREKKESFPLTVTSAQKNPTAFYLCASRGLDGANYGYTFGSGTRLTVV.

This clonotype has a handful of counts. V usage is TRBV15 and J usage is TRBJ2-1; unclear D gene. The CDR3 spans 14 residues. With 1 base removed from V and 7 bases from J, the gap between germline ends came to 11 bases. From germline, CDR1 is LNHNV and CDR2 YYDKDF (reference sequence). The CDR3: CATSRAQERNEQFF. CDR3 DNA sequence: TGTGCCACCAGCAGAGCCCAGGAACGGAATGAGCAGTTCTTC.